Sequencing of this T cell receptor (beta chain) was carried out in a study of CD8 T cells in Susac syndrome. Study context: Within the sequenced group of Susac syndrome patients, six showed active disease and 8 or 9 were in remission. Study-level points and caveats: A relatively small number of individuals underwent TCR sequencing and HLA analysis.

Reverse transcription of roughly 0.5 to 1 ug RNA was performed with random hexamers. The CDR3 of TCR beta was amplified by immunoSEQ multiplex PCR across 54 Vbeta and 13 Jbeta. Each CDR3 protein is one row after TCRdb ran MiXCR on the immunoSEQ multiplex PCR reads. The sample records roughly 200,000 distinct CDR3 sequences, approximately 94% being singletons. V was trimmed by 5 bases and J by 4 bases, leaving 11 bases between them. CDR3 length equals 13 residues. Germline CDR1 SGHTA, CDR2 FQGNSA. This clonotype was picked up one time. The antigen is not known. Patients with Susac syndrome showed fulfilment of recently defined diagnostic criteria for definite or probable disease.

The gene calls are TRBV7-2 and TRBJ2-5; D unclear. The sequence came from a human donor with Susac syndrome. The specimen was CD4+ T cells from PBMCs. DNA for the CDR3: TGTGCCAGCAGCAGAGGCCCCAGAGAGACCCAGTACTTC. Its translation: CASSRGPRETQYF.